This T cell receptor beta chain was identified during a study of identical twins. In TCRdb, the 5' RACE reads were re-called with MiXCR into one record per CDR3 protein. Altogether roughly 220,000 distinct CDR3 sequences are present, about 6.7% being singletons, with the ten largest covering 13% to 15%. Germline-derived CDR1 and CDR2 are SEHNR and FQNEAQ (reference sequence). The CDR3 runs to 17 residues. With 0 bases removed from V and 2 bases from J, the gap between germline ends came to 14 bases. Study-wide findings and caveats: The models systematically underestimated how much out-of-frame TCR alpha was shared in monozygotic twins.

About this clonotype itself: The antigen remains unidentified.

The data were also submitted as part of a second study, on T cells expressing NK-cell markers. From that report: Expanded NKG2C+ T cell clones had unclear HCMV specificity.

This clonotype was obtained from a woman aged 18-29 years in good health. The material sequenced was CD8+ T cells sorted from blood. This chain joins TRBV7-9 and TRBJ1-3, with unresolved D. CDR3 nucleotide sequence: TGTGCCAGCAGCTTAGCAGGAGGAGGAGGACCTGGAAACACCATATATTTT. The encoded protein is CASSLAGGGGPGNTIYF.